The next 10 T cell receptor beta chains were all read from a single sample in a study of T cell changes during pregnancy in multiple sclerosis. Assay: immunoSEQ multiplex PCR; the TCRdb copy retains only in-frame clones and omits some. The repertoire holds approximately 100,000 clones, with about 92% as singletons. The source was peripheral blood, collected after pregnancy. Receptors were obtained from a female donor in good health, enrolled as a control in a pregnancy study.

The gene calls are TRBV29-1 and TRBJ2-7; unclear D gene. Trimming left V 3 bases short and J 2 bases short, with 11 bases between. CDR3 length equals 13 residues. Germline CDR1 SQVTM, CDR2 ANQGSEA. This CDR3 reads CSVDPMAPYEQYF. CDR3 coding DNA: TGCAGCGTTGACCCGATGGCACCCTACGAGCAGTACTTC.

This chain links TRBV30 with TRBJ2-7, with TRBD1 matching over 10 bases. V trimming: 1 base; J trimming: 2 bases; junction bases outside the gene matches: 14. In germline, CDR1 is GTSNPN, CDR2 SVGIG (reference sequence). The CDR3 runs 18 residues. CDR3 in amino acids: CAWSALSPGQGDTYEQYF. The CDR3 DNA sequence: TGTGCCTGGAGTGCCCTCTCACCAGGACAGGGGGATACCTACGAGCAGTACTTC. The whole variable domain, remainder taken from reference TRBV30 and TRBJ2-7, is SQTIHQWPATLVQPVGSPLSLECTVEGTSNPNLYWYRQAAGRGLQLLFYSVGIGQISSEVPQNLSASRPQDRQFILSSKKLLLSDSGFYLCAWSALSPGQGDTYEQYFGPGTRLTVT.

This rearrangement joins TRBV2 to TRBJ2-7; no clear D gene. The CDR3 has 14 residues. Germline V gene data show CDR1 as SNHLY and CDR2 as FYNNEI. Trimming removed 5 bases at V and 2 bases at J, with 13 bases between. The CDR3 region has the DNA TGTGCCAGCAGTCCCCTCGCGGTCACCTACGAGCAGTACTTC. It codes for CASSPLAVTYEQYF.

The chain joins TRBV5-8 to TRBJ2-1, with 12 bases identical to TRBD2. The CDR3 has 18 amino acids. CDR1 is SGHTS and CDR2 is YDEGEE in the germline V gene. The V segment lost 4 bases and the J segment 5 bases; nucleotides outside the gene matches: 13. CDR3 sequence reads: CASSPASGLAGPNNEQFF. CDR3 bases: TGTGCCAGCAGCCCGGCGTCAGGACTAGCGGGACCCAACAATGAGCAGTTCTTC.

The chain links TRBV25-1 to TRBJ2-2; D might be TRBD1 (6 bases). The ends were cut back, 1 base at V and 0 bases at J, with 9 bases in the middle. The length of the CDR3 is 16 residues. Germline-derived CDR1 and CDR2 are MGHDK and SYGVNS. CDR3 coding DNA: TGTGCCAGCAGTGAATCGTACAGGGCGAACACCGGGGAGCTGTTTTTT. It translates to CASSESYRANTGELFF.

CDR3 sequence reads: CASSEGISGGADEQFF. In nucleotides, the CDR3 is TGTGCCAGCAGTGAAGGGATTAGCGGGGGGGCCGATGAGCAGTTCTTC. V gene TRBV6-1 combines with J gene TRBJ2-1, with 11 bases matching TRBD2. The junction had 7 bases not matched to a gene; V was cut back by 1 base and J by 8 bases. This CDR3 region has 16 residues. Germline-derived CDR1 and CDR2 are MNHNS and SASEGT.

J is TRBJ2-7 and V is TRBV5-1, with 16 bases aligning to TRBD2. This CDR3 is 20 amino acids long. The junction had 15 bases not matched to a gene; V was cut back by 2 bases and J by 4 bases. Looked up from germline, CDR1 is SGHRS and CDR2 is YFSETQ. The CDR3 here is CASSLVQRTGTSGRAYEQYF. The CDR3 DNA reads as TGCGCCAGCAGCTTAGTGCAAAGAACCGGGACTAGCGGGAGGGCTTACGAGCAGTACTTC.

J is TRBJ2-1 and V is TRBV7-6; 9 nucleotides align to TRBD2. V lost 5 bases to trimming and J lost 4 bases; unmatched junction nucleotides: 9. The CDR3 consists of 16 residues. The germline gives CDR1 SGHVS, CDR2 FNYEAQ. This CDR3 is CASSPDLAGAYNEQFF. For the CDR3, the DNA is TGTGCCAGCAGCCCCGATTTAGCGGGAGCGTACAATGAGCAGTTCTTC.

Here the CDR3 reads CASVPGTLTYEQYF. The CDR3 DNA is TGTGCCAGTGTGCCCGGGACACTCACCTACGAGCAGTACTTC. This rearrangement joins TRBV28 to TRBJ2-7, with TRBD1 as a possible D gene (6 bases). Trimming cost V 9 bases and J 2 bases, with 17 bases left between them. This CDR3 is built from 14 residues. Germline CDR1 is MDHEN and CDR2 is SYDVKM.

The rearrangement uses TRBV7-9 and TRBJ1-3; the D gene is possibly TRBD1 (6 bases). Germline CDR1 is SEHNR and CDR2 is FQNEAQ (reference sequence). CDR3 length: 19 amino acids. The V gene lost 5 bases and the J gene lost 1 base, with 24 bases spanning the gap. The chain's CDR3 is CASSPRSGEVFVSGNTIYF. The CDR3, as DNA: TGTGCCAGCAGCCCAAGGTCAGGGGAAGTTTTTGTATCTGGAAACACCATATATTTT.